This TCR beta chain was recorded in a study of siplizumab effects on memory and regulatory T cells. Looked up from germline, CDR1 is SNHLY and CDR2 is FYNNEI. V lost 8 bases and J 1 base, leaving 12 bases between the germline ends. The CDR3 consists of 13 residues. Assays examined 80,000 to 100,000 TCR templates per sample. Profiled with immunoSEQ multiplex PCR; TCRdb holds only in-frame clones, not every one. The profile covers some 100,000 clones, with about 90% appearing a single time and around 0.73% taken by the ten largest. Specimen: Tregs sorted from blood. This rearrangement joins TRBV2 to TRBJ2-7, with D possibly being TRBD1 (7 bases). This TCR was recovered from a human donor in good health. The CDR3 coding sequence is TGTGCCAGCGACAGGGAGGCTTCCTACGAGCAGTACTTC. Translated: CASDREASYEQYF.